This is a list of T cell receptor beta chains from one sample in a study of breast tumors, draining lymph nodes, adjacent tissues. TCRdb itself ran the multiplex PCR reads through MiXCR, one entry per CDR3 protein. Of 250,000 or so distinct CDR3 sequences in the sample, 30% were seen once. The specimen was axillary lymph node tissue. The receptors come from a female donor with breast cancer. Some clones in this sample may be carry-over from other donors' samples. Both conserved end residues are part of each CDR3. A D gene is named only where the DNA matches it firmly. A clone size is listed for some rows: how often the clone was seen (once, few, many), or a class if it is expanded.

abundance: -
j_gene: TRBJ1-5
d_gene: -
v_gene: TRBV24-1
CDR3aa: CATSDPSGRGNNEPQHF
CDR3nt: TGTGCCACCAGTGATCCTAGCGGGAGGGGTAACAATGAGCCCCAGCATTTT

abundance: few
j_gene: TRBJ2-7
d_gene: TRBD2
v_gene: TRBV6-1
CDR3aa: CASSEWGGSPYEQYF
CDR3nt: TGTGCCAGCAGTGAATGGGGCGGGAGTCCCTACGAGCAGTACTTC

abundance: many
j_gene: TRBJ2-5
d_gene: -
v_gene: TRBV20-1
CDR3aa: CSVGETQYF
CDR3nt: TGCAGTGTCGGGGAGACCCAGTACTTC

abundance: many
j_gene: TRBJ2-2
d_gene: TRBD2
v_gene: TRBV7-2
CDR3aa: CASSFAGLAGITGELFF
CDR3nt: TGTGCCAGCAGCTTCGCGGGACTAGCGGGGATCACCGGGGAGCTGTTTTTT

abundance: many
j_gene: TRBJ1-2
d_gene: -
v_gene: TRBV3-1
CDR3aa: CASSPRGDNYGYTF
CDR3nt: TGTGCCAGCAGCCCGAGAGGCGACAACTATGGCTACACCTTC

abundance: many
j_gene: TRBJ2-3
d_gene: -
v_gene: TRBV11-2
CDR3aa: CASSSRRTDTQYF
CDR3nt: TGTGCCAGCAGCTCCAGACGTACAGATACGCAGTATTTT

abundance: many
j_gene: TRBJ2-7
d_gene: -
v_gene: TRBV20-1
CDR3aa: CSASSLFYEQYF
CDR3nt: TGCAGTGCTAGTTCGCTTTTTTACGAGCAGTACTTC

abundance: many
j_gene: TRBJ2-5
d_gene: TRBD2
v_gene: TRBV7-7
CDR3aa: CASSPGTSGPSETQYF
CDR3nt: TGTGCTAGCAGCCCCGGGACTAGCGGGCCGTCAGAGACCCAGTACTTC

abundance: many
j_gene: TRBJ2-2
d_gene: TRBD2
v_gene: TRBV5-8
CDR3aa: CARKALAGVYTGELFF
CDR3nt: TGTGCCAGGAAGGCACTAGCGGGAGTTTACACCGGGGAGCTGTTTTTT

abundance: many
j_gene: TRBJ2-7
d_gene: TRBD2
v_gene: TRBV7-2
CDR3aa: CASRQGGYEQYF
CDR3nt: TGTGCCAGCAGGCAGGGAGGGTACGAGCAGTACTTC

abundance: many
j_gene: TRBJ2-6
d_gene: -
v_gene: TRBV7-3
CDR3aa: CASSPEISGANVLTF
CDR3nt: TGTGCCAGCAGCCCAGAGATCTCTGGGGCCAACGTCCTGACTTTC

abundance: many
j_gene: TRBJ2-3
d_gene: -
v_gene: TRBV9
CDR3aa: CASSVGDFLTDTQYF
CDR3nt: TGTGCCAGCAGCGTAGGGGACTTCCTCACAGATACGCAGTATTTT

abundance: many
j_gene: TRBJ1-4
d_gene: -
v_gene: TRBV30
CDR3aa: CAWSKGYNEKLFF
CDR3nt: TGTGCCTGGAGCAAGGGCTATAATGAAAAACTGTTTTTT

abundance: many
j_gene: TRBJ2-7
d_gene: -
v_gene: TRBV20-1
CDR3aa: CSKRDLPYEQYF
CDR3nt: TGCAGTAAACGGGACCTTCCCTACGAGCAGTACTTC

abundance: -
j_gene: TRBJ2-6
d_gene: -
v_gene: TRBV28
CDR3aa: CASSLFGESGANVLTF
CDR3nt: TGTGCCAGCAGTTTATTTGGGGAGTCTGGGGCCAACGTCCTGACTTTC

abundance: many
j_gene: TRBJ2-5
d_gene: TRBD2
v_gene: TRBV5-1
CDR3aa: CASSLSGGGETQYF
CDR3nt: TGTGCCAGCAGCTTGTCGGGAGGGGGAGAGACCCAGTACTTC

abundance: many
j_gene: TRBJ2-3
d_gene: -
v_gene: TRBV7-9
CDR3aa: CASSRVGNTQYF
CDR3nt: TGTGCCAGCAGCCGCGTGGGCAATACGCAGTATTTT

abundance: many
j_gene: TRBJ2-3
d_gene: TRBD2
v_gene: TRBV11-2
CDR3aa: CASTLAGSSDTQYF
CDR3nt: TGTGCCAGCACACTAGCGGGGTCGTCGGATACGCAGTATTTT

abundance: many
j_gene: TRBJ2-6
d_gene: -
v_gene: TRBV6-6
CDR3aa: CASSRDSVSGANVLTF
CDR3nt: TGTGCCAGCAGCCGCGACAGTGTCTCTGGGGCCAACGTCCTGACTTTC

abundance: many
j_gene: TRBJ2-7
d_gene: TRBD1
v_gene: TRBV9
CDR3aa: CASSVGDRSLYF
CDR3nt: TGTGCCAGCAGCGTTGGGGACAGGTCGTTGTACTTC

abundance: many
j_gene: TRBJ1-5
d_gene: TRBD1
v_gene: TRBV20-1
CDR3aa: CSARADRGHNQPQHF
CDR3nt: TGCAGTGCTAGAGCCGACAGGGGGCACAATCAGCCCCAGCATTTT

abundance: -
j_gene: TRBJ2-4
d_gene: TRBD2
v_gene: TRBV9
CDR3aa: CASSLQGGPLAGAPWDIQYF
CDR3nt: TGTGCTAGCAGTCTCCAGGGGGGTCCGCTAGCGGGAGCCCCTTGGGACATTCAGTACTTC

abundance: -
j_gene: TRBJ1-1
d_gene: -
v_gene: TRBV24-1
CDR3aa: CATSDARVGTEAFF
CDR3nt: TGTGCCACCAGTGATGCCAGGGTAGGGACTGAAGCTTTCTTT

abundance: many
j_gene: TRBJ2-2
d_gene: TRBD1
v_gene: TRBV12-3/TRBV12-4
CDR3aa: CASRPTGPKNTGELFF
CDR3nt: TGTGCCAGCAGGCCGACAGGGCCGAAGAACACCGGGGAGCTGTTTTTT

abundance: -
j_gene: TRBJ1-1
d_gene: -
v_gene: TRBV5-1
CDR3aa: CASSLTGSTEAFF
CDR3nt: TGCGCCAGCAGCCTTACCGGGAGCACTGAAGCTTTCTTT

abundance: few
j_gene: TRBJ2-1
d_gene: -
v_gene: TRBV6-5
CDR3aa: CASSPDLREYNEQFF
CDR3nt: TGTGCCAGCAGCCCGGACCTCCGGGAGTACAATGAGCAGTTCTTC

abundance: few
j_gene: TRBJ2-4
d_gene: -
v_gene: TRBV7-3
CDR3aa: CASIDSPGLQGRNIQYF
CDR3nt: TGTGCCAGCATCGATAGTCCCGGGCTCCAAGGGAGGAACATTCAGTACTTC

abundance: few
j_gene: TRBJ1-2
d_gene: -
v_gene: TRBV5-8
CDR3aa: CASSLYPAQGGINYGYTF
CDR3nt: TGTGCCAGCAGCTTATACCCGGCACAGGGTGGGATCAACTATGGCTACACCTTC

abundance: -
j_gene: TRBJ1-2
d_gene: -
v_gene: TRBV9
CDR3aa: CASSVRNGYTF
CDR3nt: TGTGCCAGCAGCGTAAGAAATGGCTACACCTTC

abundance: many
j_gene: TRBJ2-7
d_gene: TRBD2
v_gene: TRBV6-5
CDR3aa: CATKGGLAGYEQYF
CDR3nt: TGTGCCACCAAAGGTGGACTAGCGGGTTACGAGCAGTACTTC

abundance: -
j_gene: TRBJ2-2
d_gene: TRBD2
v_gene: TRBV14
CDR3aa: CASSQGTSVTGELFF
CDR3nt: TGTGCCAGCAGCCAAGGGACTAGCGTGACCGGGGAGCTGTTTTTT

abundance: few
j_gene: TRBJ2-1
d_gene: TRBD2
v_gene: TRBV6-5
CDR3aa: CASSSPGGRAVEQFF
CDR3nt: TGTGCCAGCAGTTCGCCAGGCGGGAGGGCCGTCGAGCAGTTCTTC

abundance: many
j_gene: TRBJ2-2
d_gene: -
v_gene: TRBV12-5
CDR3aa: CASGFPWGPKLSGELFF
CDR3nt: TGTGCTAGTGGTTTCCCCTGGGGCCCCAAACTGTCCGGGGAGCTGTTTTTT

abundance: many
j_gene: TRBJ1-5
d_gene: -
v_gene: TRBV2
CDR3aa: CASSEGWRGGGNQPQHF
CDR3nt: TGTGCCAGCAGTGAAGGTTGGAGGGGTGGAGGCAATCAGCCCCAGCATTTT

abundance: many
j_gene: TRBJ1-2
d_gene: -
v_gene: TRBV24-1
CDR3aa: CATSEAGLNYGYTF
CDR3nt: TGTGCCACCAGTGAAGCAGGGTTAAACTATGGCTACACCTTC

abundance: -
j_gene: TRBJ2-7
d_gene: -
v_gene: TRBV15
CDR3aa: CASSRAVQRYEQYF
CDR3nt: TGTGCCAGCTCCAGGGCAGTCCAGCGCTACGAGCAGTACTTC

abundance: many
j_gene: TRBJ1-5
d_gene: TRBD1
v_gene: TRBV5-6
CDR3aa: CASSLAGQGSYSNQPQHF
CDR3nt: TGTGCCAGCAGCTTGGCGGGACAGGGTTCCTATAGCAATCAGCCCCAGCATTTT

abundance: -
j_gene: TRBJ2-1
d_gene: -
v_gene: TRBV7-2
CDR3aa: CASSPATRTNEQLF
CDR3nt: TGTGCCAGCAGCCCAGCAACTCGCACCAATGAGCAGCTCTTC

abundance: many
j_gene: TRBJ1-3
d_gene: -
v_gene: TRBV5-1
CDR3aa: CASSFDLQGSGNTIYF
CDR3nt: TGCGCCAGCAGCTTCGACTTACAGGGATCTGGAAACACCATATATTTT

abundance: many
j_gene: TRBJ2-7
d_gene: -
v_gene: TRBV19
CDR3aa: CASSGVASYEQYF
CDR3nt: TGTGCCAGTAGTGGGGTAGCATCCTACGAGCAGTACTTC

abundance: -
j_gene: TRBJ1-6
d_gene: -
v_gene: TRBV28
CDR3aa: CASQTLVTASSYNSPLHF
CDR3nt: TGTGCCAGCCAAACACTTGTGACGGCGAGCTCCTATAATTCACCCCTCCACTTT

abundance: -
j_gene: TRBJ1-6
d_gene: -
v_gene: TRBV12-3/TRBV12-4
CDR3aa: CASTTVSGRASPLHF
CDR3nt: TGTGCCAGCACCACCGTTAGCGGGAGGGCTTCACCCCTCCACTTT

abundance: -
j_gene: TRBJ2-7
d_gene: -
v_gene: TRBV6-1
CDR3aa: CASERYEQYF
CDR3nt: TGTGCCAGCGAACGCTACGAGCAGTACTTC

abundance: -
j_gene: TRBJ2-2
d_gene: TRBD2
v_gene: TRBV3-1
CDR3aa: CASGLAGVNTGELFF
CDR3nt: TGTGCCAGCGGACTAGCGGGAGTAAACACCGGGGAGCTGTTTTTT

abundance: -
j_gene: TRBJ1-3
d_gene: TRBD1
v_gene: TRBV10-1
CDR3aa: CASSGGQWASVANHHIF
CDR3nt: TGCGCCAGCAGTGGGGGACAGTGGGCATCAGTGGCGAACCACCATATTTTT

abundance: many
j_gene: TRBJ2-1
d_gene: TRBD2
v_gene: TRBV29-1
CDR3aa: CSVEVGGADGQFF
CDR3nt: TGCAGCGTTGAAGTCGGGGGGGCGGATGGGCAGTTCTTC

abundance: many
j_gene: TRBJ2-2
d_gene: TRBD2
v_gene: TRBV7-9
CDR3aa: CASSHPKVAHGTSGRVDTGELFF
CDR3nt: TGTGCCAGCAGCCATCCCAAGGTGGCCCACGGGACTAGCGGGAGGGTGGACACCGGGGAGCTGTTTTTT

abundance: -
j_gene: TRBJ2-1
d_gene: TRBD2
v_gene: TRBV6-1
CDR3aa: CASSELTSGYNEQFF
CDR3nt: TGTGCCAGCAGTGAATTGACTAGCGGCTACAATGAGCAGTTCTTC

abundance: few
j_gene: TRBJ2-3
d_gene: TRBD1
v_gene: TRBV13
CDR3aa: CASSSHRDSSTDTQYF
CDR3nt: TGTGCCAGCAGCTCCCACCGGGACAGTAGCACAGATACGCAGTATTTT

abundance: many
j_gene: TRBJ2-7
d_gene: -
v_gene: TRBV12-3/TRBV12-4
CDR3aa: CASSLSGSSSYEQYF
CDR3nt: TGTGCCAGCAGTTTGAGCGGGTCGAGCTCCTACGAGCAGTACTTC

abundance: many
j_gene: TRBJ1-5
d_gene: -
v_gene: TRBV20-1
CDR3aa: CSASPTVDNQPQHF
CDR3nt: TGCAGTGCTAGCCCGACAGTGGACAATCAGCCCCAGCATTTT

abundance: many
j_gene: TRBJ2-1
d_gene: -
v_gene: TRBV12-3/TRBV12-4
CDR3aa: CASKVGVEQFF
CDR3nt: TGTGCCAGCAAAGTGGGGGTTGAGCAGTTCTTC

abundance: -
j_gene: TRBJ2-2
d_gene: -
v_gene: TRBV19
CDR3aa: CASSIWGLNTGKLSF
CDR3nt: TGTGCCAGTAGTATTTGGGGCCTGAACACCGGGAAGCTGTCTTTT

abundance: many
j_gene: TRBJ2-7
d_gene: TRBD1
v_gene: TRBV30
CDR3aa: CAWSVPGQAYEQYF
CDR3nt: TGTGCCTGGAGTGTCCCGGGACAGGCCTACGAGCAGTACTTC

abundance: once
j_gene: TRBJ1-1
d_gene: -
v_gene: TRBV12-3/TRBV12-4
CDR3aa: CASSLLQGQGNTEAFF
CDR3nt: TGTGCCAGCAGTTTATTACAGGGTCAGGGGAACACTGAAGCTTTCTTT

abundance: many
j_gene: TRBJ2-5
d_gene: -
v_gene: TRBV5-6
CDR3aa: CASSLKGRETQYF
CDR3nt: TGTGCCAGCAGCTTGAAAGGGCGGGAGACCCAGTACTTC

abundance: many
j_gene: TRBJ2-7
d_gene: -
v_gene: TRBV10-2
CDR3aa: CASRAISYEQYF
CDR3nt: TGCGCCAGCCGGGCGATATCCTACGAGCAGTACTTC

abundance: many
j_gene: TRBJ2-1
d_gene: -
v_gene: TRBV12-3/TRBV12-4
CDR3aa: CASSFWGGQEDEQFF
CDR3nt: TGTGCCAGCAGTTTTTGGGGGGGGCAAGAGGATGAGCAGTTCTTC